Listed below are T cell receptor beta chains from one sample, sequenced in a study of cytomegalovirus exposure and HLA in healthy donors. Using immunoSEQ multiplex PCR, the repertoire was profiled, and TCRdb retains in-frame clones only, with some absent. The repertoire consists of 150,000 to 200,000 clones, with under 80% occurring once and the leading ten covering around 2.1%. The sequencing sample was made of PBMCs. These receptors were taken from a female donor in good health and CMV-seronegative. Both conserved end residues are part of each CDR3. A D gene is named only where the DNA matches it firmly. Some rows have no size entry. The others give once, few or many, or a class for an expanded clone.

J gene | clone size | D gene | V gene | CDR3 DNA | CDR3 protein
TRBJ1-4 | . | . | TRBV30 | TGTGCCTGGAGTGTCAGAAAGGGGAAGGAAAAACTGTTTTTT | CAWSVRKGKEKLFF
TRBJ1-5 | . | . | TRBV7-2 | TGTGCCAGCAGCCAACCGGCAGGCACCGTCAATCAGCCCCAGCATTTT | CASSQPAGTVNQPQHF
TRBJ2-1 | . | . | TRBV30 | TGTGCCTGGAGTCGACAGATCCATTGGGACAATGAGCAGTTCTTC | CAWSRQIHWDNEQFF
TRBJ2-7 | . | TRBD1 | TRBV27 | TGTGCCAGCAGCCCTTTACGGGACAGGACCTACGAGCAGTACTTC | CASSPLRDRTYEQYF
TRBJ1-1 | . | . | TRBV5-1 | TGCGCCAGCAGCCCAGGCACCACTGAAGCTTTCTTT | CASSPGTTEAFF
TRBJ1-3 | . | TRBD1 | TRBV29-1 | TGCAGCGTACGGACAGGGTCTGGAAACACCATATATTTT | CSVRTGSGNTIYF
TRBJ2-1 | once | TRBD2 | TRBV19 | TGTGCCAGTAATCCAACGGGACTAGCGGGGAATGAGCAGTTCTTC | CASNPTGLAGNEQFF
TRBJ2-1 | . | . | TRBV6-5 | TGTGCCAGCAGCCACACTAGTTTGCAGTTCTTC | CASSHTSLQFF
TRBJ2-7 | once | TRBD2 | TRBV5-4 | TGTGCCAGCAGCCCGACGGGGAGGGGCCTCTCAGAGCAGTACTTC | CASSPTGRGLSEQYF
TRBJ2-7 | . | TRBD1 | TRBV18 | TGTGCCAGCTCACCACAGGGGGCCGGTACTTCCTACGAGCAGTACTTC | CASSPQGAGTSYEQYF
TRBJ2-7 | . | TRBD1 | TRBV30 | TGTGCCTGGAGTGTAGGGACAGGGAACCCCTACGAGCAGTACTTC | CAWSVGTGNPYEQYF
TRBJ1-2 | . | . | TRBV29-1 | TGCAGCGTTGAAGTCTATGACAGCTATGGCTACACCTTC | CSVEVYDSYGYTF
TRBJ1-2 | . | TRBD1 | TRBV18 | TGTGCCAGCTCACGGGGACAGGCGGTTTGGGCCGATGGCTACACCTTC | CASSRGQAVWADGYTF
TRBJ2-4 | . | . | TRBV5-1 | TGCGCCAGCAGCTACCGGGATTTCAAAAACATTCAGTACTTC | CASSYRDFKNIQYF
TRBJ1-1 | . | . | TRBV6-5 | TGTGCCAGCAGGCCAACACAGGGGAACACTGAAGCTTTCTTT | CASRPTQGNTEAFF
TRBJ2-7 | . | . | TRBV2 | TGTGCCAGCAGGCCGGGTCGTATCACCTACGAGCAGTACTTC | CASRPGRITYEQYF
TRBJ1-4 | . | . | TRBV27 | TGTGCCACCTGGTCGCTGCGGGAGGAAAAACTGTTTTTT | CATWSLREEKLFF
TRBJ2-7 | . | TRBD2 | TRBV19 | TGTGCCAGTAGTATAGTAGCGGGGGCTTCCTACGAGCAGTACTTC | CASSIVAGASYEQYF
TRBJ1-5 | . | TRBD1 | TRBV19 | TGTGCCAGTACAGGGGGGACCTTCAATCAGCCCCAGCATTTT | CASTGGTFNQPQHF
TRBJ2-3 | . | . | TRBV7-8 | TGTGCCAGCACCAACACCGATACGCAGTATTTT | CASTNTDTQYF
TRBJ2-7 | . | TRBD1 | TRBV5-6 | TGTGCCAGCAGCTTCTTCCGGACAGGGCTTACCTACGAGCAGTACTTC | CASSFFRTGLTYEQYF
TRBJ2-1 | . | . | TRBV27 | TGTGCCAGCAGACCATTCCTTCAGGGAATATACAATGAGCAGTTCTTC | CASRPFLQGIYNEQFF
TRBJ1-5 | . | . | TRBV23-1 | TGCGCCAGCAGTGACCGAGGCCTCTACCCAGATCAGCCCCAGCATTTT | CASSDRGLYPDQPQHF
TRBJ2-7 | few | . | TRBV9 | TGTGCCAGCTCGGGATGGCCGTCTTCCTACGAGCAGTACTTC | CASSGWPSSYEQYF
TRBJ2-1 | . | . | TRBV30 | TGTGCCTGGAGTGTAGATTCCAGGGGACCCCTCCATGAGCAGTTCTTC | CAWSVDSRGPLHEQFF
TRBJ2-2 | few | . | TRBV29-1 | TGCAGCGTCGGACAGATTACGAACACCGGGGAGCTGTTTTTT | CSVGQITNTGELFF
TRBJ2-2 | . | TRBD2 | TRBV19 | TGTGCCAGTAGTATCTGGCGGGGGGAAACCGGGGAGCTGTTTTTT | CASSIWRGETGELFF
TRBJ1-2 | . | . | TRBV6-4 | TGTGCCAGCAGTGTTGGGCCGTACTATGGCTACACCTTC | CASSVGPYYGYTF